These 27 T cell receptor beta chains came from one sample sequenced in a study of T cell responses to AZD1222 COVID-19 vaccine. The repertoire was sequenced with immunoSEQ multiplex PCR; TCRdb's copy has only in-frame clones and lacks some. The data contain 150,000 to 180,000 clones, 87% of them singletons. This specimen consisted of peripheral blood, obtained 28 days after the second AZD1222 dose. The receptors originated from an adult who received the AZD1222 COVID-19 vaccine.

This clone was recorded once. This chain links TRBV5-1 with TRBJ2-7; the D is unclear. V shed 3 bases and J shed 7 bases, with 17 bases lying between them. Germline CDR1 is SGHRS and CDR2 is YFSETQ. The CDR3 contains 14 residues. In nucleotides, the CDR3 is TGCGCCAGCAGCTCGCAATCCACCGTGGGGGAGCAGTACTTC. Protein sequence: CASSSQSTVGEQYF.

This clone was seen once. The CDR3, as DNA: TGTGCCAGTAGTTTACAGAGCTCCTACGAGCAGTACTTC. Its translation is CASSLQSSYEQYF. J is TRBJ2-7 and V is TRBV19; no reliable D call. Trimming removed 5 bases at V and 0 bases at J, with 8 bases between. The germline gives CDR1 LNHDA, CDR2 SQIVND (reference sequence). The CDR3 loop spans 13 amino acids.

This clone was counted a few times. V is TRBV25-1 and J is TRBJ1-6; TRBD1 matches 8 bases. CDR1 and CDR2 from the germline V gene are MGHDK and SYGVNS. This CDR3 has 15 residues. The V gene end was trimmed by 6 bases and the J gene end by 7 bases; junction bases not matched to a gene: 8. CDR3 DNA sequence: TGTGCCAGCAGAGAAGACAGGGGCTTCAATTCACCCCTCCACTTT. As protein: CASREDRGFNSPLHF.

This clone has more than one count but fewer than ten. The chain has TRBV27 and TRBJ2-2; the D is unclear. The V gene's germline CDR1 is MNHEY and CDR2 SMNVEV (reference sequence). The CDR3 has 12 amino acids. The V and J ends lost 4 bases and 5 bases respectively, with 5 bases between them. The DNA for the CDR3 is TGTGCCAGCAGTTGGGGTACCGGGGAGCTGTTTTTT. Its translation: CASSWGTGELFF.

The rearrangement uses TRBV6-5 and TRBJ1-5, with D hard to call. Looked up from germline, CDR1 is MNHEY and CDR2 is SVGAGI. This CDR3 is 15 amino acids long. Trimming cost V 6 bases and J 8 bases, with 20 bases left between them. The CDR3 bases are TGTGCCAGCAGCCGAACGGGAGGGCCCGGGGAGCCCCAGCATTTT. It specifies CASSRTGGPGEPQHF.

The rearrangement joins TRBV12-3 or TRBV12-4 to TRBJ1-6, with 9 bases lining up with TRBD1. CDR3 length: 12 residues. Losses at the gene ends were 6 bases for V and 13 bases for J; bases not matched to a gene: 4. CDR3 coding DNA: TGTGCCAGCAGGACAGGGGGTAATCCCCTCCACTTT. Protein: CASRTGGNPLHF.

The chain has TRBV12-2 and TRBJ2-1; TRBD1, the table's D call, lacks a check against the DNA. TRBV12-2 constitutes a pseudogene. This CDR3 has 15 residues. CDR3 amino acids: CASRHPVNQGYEQFF. As DNA, the CDR3 is TGTGCAAGTCGCCACCCAGTTAACCAGGGGTATGAGCAGTTCTTC.

The chain carries TRBV19 and TRBJ1-2, with 12 bases fitting TRBD1. The length of the CDR3 is 17 residues. Unmatched junction bases numbered 12, after V lost 7 bases and J lost 3 bases. Germline V gene data show CDR1 as LNHDA and CDR2 as SQIVND (reference sequence). The chain's CDR3 is CASTTSGQGARDYGYTF. CDR3 sequence (DNA): TGTGCCAGTACCACATCGGGACAGGGGGCGCGAGACTATGGCTACACCTTC.

The chain recombines TRBV19 with TRBJ1-1; TRBD1 is a possible D gene (6 bases). CDR3 length: 15 amino acids. CDR1 is LNHDA and CDR2 is SQIVND in the germline V gene (reference sequence). V shed 1 base and J shed 4 bases, with 13 bases lying between them. CDR3 coding DNA: TGTGCCAGTAGTATAGTTCGGGGGGCGACCACTGAAGCTTTCTTT. It yields the protein CASSIVRGATTEAFF.

This rearrangement joins TRBV18 to TRBJ1-1, with D unresolved. The CDR3 extends over 15 amino acids. With 2 bases removed from V and 3 bases from J, the gap between germline ends came to 13 bases. Germline V gene lookup returns CDR1 KGHSH and CDR2 LQKENI. DNA of the CDR3: TGTGCCAGCTCACCATCTGGGTGGTCGGACACTGAAGCTTTCTTT. It codes for CASSPSGWSDTEAFF. The full variable domain, its missing parts supplied by reference TRBV18 and TRBJ1-1, is NAGVMQNPRHLVRRRGQEARLRCSPMKGHSHVYWYRQLPEEGLKFMVYLQKENIIDESGMPKERFSAEFPKEGPSILRIQQVVRGDSAAYFCASSPSGWSDTEAFFGQGTRLTVV.

V gene TRBV11-3 combines with J gene TRBJ1-3; the D is unclear. CDR1 and CDR2 (germline): SGHNT, YENEEA. CDR3 length: 14 amino acids. The V end lost 4 bases, the J end lost 2 bases, and 9 bases lay between the germline ends. CDR3 sequence (DNA): TGTGCCAGCAGCTCCGGTGAGGCTGGAAACACCATATATTTT. It is translated as CASSSGEAGNTIYF.

The chain joins TRBV19 to TRBJ1-2; D is undetermined. CDR3 size: 14 residues. Trimming stripped 5 bases from V and 2 bases from J, with 12 bases between. Germline CDR1 is LNHDA and CDR2 is SQIVND (reference sequence). CDR3 residues: CASSEARGNYGYTF. CDR3 sequence (DNA): TGTGCCAGTAGTGAGGCTCGCGGGAACTATGGCTACACCTTC. The entire variable domain, with the rest obtained from reference TRBV19 and TRBJ1-2, is as follows: DGGITQSPKYLFRKEGQNVTLSCEQNLNHDAMYWYRQDPGQGLRLIYYSQIVNDFQKGDIAEGYSVSREKKESFPLTVTSAQKNPTAFYLCASSEARGNYGYTFGSGTRLTVV.

The rearrangement links TRBV27 to TRBJ2-7, with 9 bases that match TRBD2. CDR3 length: 15 residues. The germline V gene has CDR1 MNHEY and CDR2 SMNVEV (reference sequence). V shed 8 bases, J shed 1 base, and the junction held 9 bases outside the gene matches. The CDR3 DNA follows: TGTGCCAGCGCGAGGGATAGCGGGGGTTCCTACGAGCAGTACTTC. Residues: CASARDSGGSYEQYF.

The rearrangement uses TRBV6-1 and TRBJ1-2; the D is unclear. V lost 0 bases to trimming and J lost 4 bases, with 6 bases between them. This CDR3 spans 13 amino acids. Germline CDR1 is MNHNS and CDR2 is SASEGT. CDR3 coding DNA: TGTGCCAGCAGTGAAGCTCGTGGCTATGGCTACACCTTC. Protein product: CASSEARGYGYTF.

The chain is built from TRBV28 and TRBJ2-7; 7 bases are shared with TRBD2. Germline trimming cut 0 bases from V and 0 bases from J; bases unmatched to any gene: 17. The CDR3 sequence is 20 residues long. Germline CDR1 is MDHEN and CDR2 is SYDVKM. CDR3 DNA sequence: TGTGCCAGCAGTTTATGGCCGGGACTAACCCAATTTTCTAGCTCCTACGAGCAGTACTTC. Protein: CASSLWPGLTQFSSSYEQYF.

The V call is TRBV9, the J call TRBJ2-1; D might be TRBD1 (6 bases). In germline, CDR1 is SGDLS, CDR2 YYNGEE. V lost 0 bases and J 2 bases, leaving 9 bases between the germline ends. The CDR3 extends over 15 amino acids. The CDR3 sequence: CASSVGQGTYNEQFF. The CDR3 nucleotides read TGTGCCAGCAGCGTAGGCCAGGGGACCTACAATGAGCAGTTCTTC.

The chain couples TRBV28 to TRBJ2-7; TRBD1 matches at 8 bases. V shed 5 bases, J shed 4 bases, and the junction held 7 bases outside the gene matches. This CDR3 spans 14 amino acids. Germline V gene sequence: CDR1 MDHEN, CDR2 SYDVKM. CDR3 sequence (DNA): TGTGCCAGCAGTAAAGGGCAGGGGGCTTACGAGCAGTACTTC. Translating gives CASSKGQGAYEQYF.

This clone was seen more than once but under ten times. The CDR3 sequence: CASSVEGNRNDSPLHF. The DNA of the CDR3 is TGTGCCAGCAGCGTAGAGGGGAACCGCAATGATTCACCCCTCCACTTT. The chain has TRBV9 and TRBJ1-6; tentatively, D is TRBD1 (5 bases). Trimming stripped 0 bases from V and 8 bases from J, with 15 bases between. The germline V gene encodes CDR1 SGDLS and CDR2 YYNGEE. The CDR3 covers 16 residues.

The chain carries TRBV5-4 and TRBJ2-1; 9 positions agree with TRBD2. This CDR3 comprises 15 residues. Germline V gene sequence: CDR1 SGHNT, CDR2 YYREEE (reference sequence). V lost 2 bases to trimming and J lost 7 bases; unmatched junction nucleotides: 7. CDR3 amino acids: CASSFTLAGENEQFF. CDR3 in DNA: TGTGCCAGCAGCTTTACCTTAGCGGGAGAGAATGAGCAGTTCTTC.

V and J are TRBV30 and TRBJ2-7; TRBD1 matches 8 bases. Germline lookup yields CDR1 GTSNPN and CDR2 SVGIG (reference sequence). CDR3 size: 12 residues. V lost 4 bases and J lost 5; bases outside the gene matches: 4. The CDR3 loop reads CAWTGGANEQYF. The CDR3 DNA reads as TGTGCCTGGACAGGGGGCGCCAACGAGCAGTACTTC.

The V call is TRBV5-1, the J call TRBJ2-7, with 7 bases aligning to TRBD1. The trim removed 1 base at V and 7 bases at J, leaving 5 bases unmatched. CDR1 SGHRS and CDR2 YFSETQ come from the germline V gene. This CDR3 region has 13 residues. DNA for the CDR3: TGCGCCAGCAGCTTGTCACGACAGGGAGAGCAGTACTTC. Translating it yields CASSLSRQGEQYF.

This clone was found once. The chain uses TRBV10-3 and TRBJ2-1; D could derive from TRBD1 or TRBD2 (7 bases each). CDR3 length: 14 residues. The germline gives CDR1 ENHRY, CDR2 SYGVKD. The V and J ends lost 2 bases and 10 bases respectively, with 15 bases between them. The CDR3 nucleotides read TGTGCCATCAGTGAGAGGGAGGGGGCGAGGGAGCAGTTCTTC. Protein product: CAISEREGAREQFF.

This chain joins TRBV24-1 and TRBJ2-5, with D perhaps TRBD1 (6 bases). The CDR3 is 15 residues long. With 3 bases removed from V and 4 bases from J, the gap between germline ends came to 14 bases. Germline V lookup: CDR1 KGHDR, CDR2 SFDVKD. The chain's CDR3 is CATSDKNRAGETQYF. CDR3 nucleotides: TGTGCCACCAGTGATAAGAACAGGGCAGGAGAGACCCAGTACTTC.

The J gene is TRBJ1-5, the V gene TRBV5-1; possible D gene TRBD1, 5 bases. V shed 0 bases and J shed 6 bases, with 10 bases lying between them. The CDR3 contains 14 residues. From germline, CDR1 is SGHRS and CDR2 YFSETQ. The CDR3 here is CASSLAGVAQPQHF. The CDR3 DNA follows: TGCGCCAGCAGCTTGGCGGGGGTAGCTCAGCCCCAGCATTTT.

The chain joins TRBV7-3 to TRBJ2-5, with no clear D. This CDR3 has 16 residues. Germline loops: CDR1 SGHTA, CDR2 FQGTGA. Between the trimmed V and J ends, which lost 5 bases and 4 bases, there was a span of 20 bases. CDR3: CASSIAPEPHRETQYF. The CDR3 region has the DNA TGTGCCAGCAGCATCGCGCCAGAGCCCCACCGAGAGACCCAGTACTTC.

The V and J genes are TRBV14 and TRBJ2-5, with unresolved D. Trimming took off 0 bases at V and 0 bases at J, with 11 bases between the two ends. Germline values: CDR1 SGHDN, CDR2 FVKESK. This CDR3 contains 16 residues. CDR3 nucleotide sequence: TGTGCCAGCAGCCAAGATCGGCAGTCGTACCAAGAGACCCAGTACTTC. Protein sequence: CASSQDRQSYQETQYF.

This chain connects TRBV29-1 to TRBJ2-2; weak D call: TRBD1 (6 bases). The CDR3 extends over 13 amino acids. Germline V lookup: CDR1 SQVTM, CDR2 ANQGSEA. The CDR3 DNA reads TGCAGTTGTGGGGGCGCGGACACCGGGGAGCTGTTTTTT. It specifies CSCGGADTGELFF.